The present TCR beta chain was sequenced within a study of blood T cell repertoires in COVID-19. The method was immunoSEQ multiplex PCR; TCRdb's version includes in-frame clones alone and lacks a portion of them. The profile shows around 180,000 clones, roughly four fifths of them singletons. Germline V lookup: CDR1 MNHEY, CDR2 SVGEGT. This CDR3 comprises 14 residues. V was shortened by 6 bases and J by 2 bases, with 12 bases between the two germline ends. Clinical histories supplied by participants themselves formed the basis of cohort assignment. The V gene is TRBV6-2 or TRBV6-3, the J gene TRBJ2-3; a possible D gene is TRBD1 (6 bases). Sequencing used PBMCs or T cells enriched from blood (not recorded which). The TCR sequence derives from a man aged 45-60 years who had recovered from COVID-19. CDR3 coding DNA: TGTGCCAGCAGCGACAGGCGGGCCACAGATACGCAGTATTTT. Amino acid sequence: CASSDRRATDTQYF.